The T cell receptor (beta chain) described here comes from a study of shared T cell receptors in the human thymus. The assay was immunoSEQ multiplex PCR, and TCRdb's table has in-frame clones only and misses some. The table records roughly 550,000 clones, around three quarters of them present only once. The CDR3 runs 17 residues. V was trimmed by 0 bases and J by 0 bases, leaving 14 bases between them. Germline lookup yields CDR1 MGHRA and CDR2 YSYEKL. This same sample was also part of a study on human thymus T cells. That source reports: Donation was from healthy Finnish infants who were having corrective surgery that addressed congenital heart defects.

The V and J genes are TRBV4-1 and TRBJ1-1; D gene ambiguous. Sequencing input: thymocytes. The source of this sequence is a boy in the first two years of life with a congenital heart defect. The CDR3 DNA sequence: TGCGCCAGCAGCCAAGAGAGGATTAACGGTTTGAACACTGAAGCTTTCTTT. This gives the protein CASSQERINGLNTEAFF.